The sequence of this T cell receptor beta chain was determined in a study of blood T cell repertoires in COVID-19. Study overall: Samples of COVID-19 (acute and convalescent) were obtained from the United States, Italy and Spain. From T cells, B-cell-depleted T cells, or PBMCs came the material, which was cDNA or gDNA.

The CDR3 has 14 amino acids. The V and J ends lost 4 bases and 6 bases, in that order; junction bases with no gene match: 6. CDR1 is SGHTA, CDR2 FQGNSA, per germline. In the original workflow: Researchers report that nucleated cell counts were estimated from reference gene primer amplification. Only in-frame clones appear in the TCRdb table, and some are missing; sequencing was by immunoSEQ multiplex PCR. That table is the source of V, J and clone size, and D and trimming were worked out from the DNA. The table lists about 170,000 clones, approximately 79% of them singletons. The participants were between about 18 and 89 years old and came from 24 US areas.

The rearrangement uses TRBV7-2 and TRBJ2-7, with TRBD2 matching 10 bases. Source material: PBMCs or T cells enriched from blood (not recorded which). The clonotype originates from a woman aged 70-85 years in a cohort exposed to, infected with or recovered from COVID-19 (not recorded which). CDR3 DNA sequence: TGTGCCAGCAGCTCTAGCGGGAGTGAAAGCGAGCAGTACTTC. It is translated as CASSSSGSESEQYF.